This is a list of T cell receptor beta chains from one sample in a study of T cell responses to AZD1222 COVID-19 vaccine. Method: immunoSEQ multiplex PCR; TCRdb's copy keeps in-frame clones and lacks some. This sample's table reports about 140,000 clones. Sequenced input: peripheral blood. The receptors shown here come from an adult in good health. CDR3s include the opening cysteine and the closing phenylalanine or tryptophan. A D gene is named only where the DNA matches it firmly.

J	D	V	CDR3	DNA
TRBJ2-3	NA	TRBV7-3	CASSPGGGPGDTQYF	TGTGCCAGCAGCCCAGGGGGGGGCCCTGGAGATACGCAGTATTTT
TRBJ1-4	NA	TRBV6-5	CASSVHNTQNEKLFF	TGTGCCAGCAGCGTACATAACACCCAGAATGAAAAACTGTTTTTT
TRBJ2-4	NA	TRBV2	CASSGGAPKNIQYF	TGTGCCAGCAGTGGGGGGGCCCCCAAAAACATTCAGTACTTC
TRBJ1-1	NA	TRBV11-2	CASRVPGRKNTEAFF	TGTGCCAGCAGGGTCCCGGGAAGGAAGAACACTGAAGCTTTCTTT
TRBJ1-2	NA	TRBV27	CASSFRGGYGYTF	TGTGCCAGCAGTTTCCGGGGAGGCTATGGCTACACCTTC
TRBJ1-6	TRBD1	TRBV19	CASSHSATGLRSPLHF	TGTGCCAGTAGCCATTCCGCGACAGGGTTACGTTCACCCCTCCACTTT
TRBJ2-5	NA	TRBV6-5	CASNPPGTQYF	TGTGCCAGCAACCCGCCCGGGACCCAGTACTTC
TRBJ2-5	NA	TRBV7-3	CASSLTGLTQETQYF	TGTGCCAGCAGCTTAACGGGCCTTACGCAAGAGACCCAGTACTTC
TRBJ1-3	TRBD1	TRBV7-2	CASSSATGAGNTIYF	TGTGCCAGCAGCTCCGCGACAGGGGCTGGAAACACCATATATTTT
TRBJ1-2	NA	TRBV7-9	CASSPGTNYGYTF	TGTGCCAGCAGCCCAGGGACCAACTATGGCTACACCTTC
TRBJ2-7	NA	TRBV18	CASSPLEGLSSYEQYF	TGTGCCAGCTCACCACTGGAAGGTTTAAGCTCCTACGAGCAGTACTTC
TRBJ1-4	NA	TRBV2	CASSERHREKLFF	TGTGCCAGCAGTGAAAGGCACAGAGAAAAACTGTTTTTT
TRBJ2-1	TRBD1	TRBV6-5	CASSSGTGGYNEQFF	TGTGCCAGCAGTTCCGGGACAGGGGGTTACAATGAGCAGTTCTTC
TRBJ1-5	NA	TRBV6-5	CASSYSGPNQPQHF	TGTGCCAGCAGTTACTCCGGACCAAATCAGCCCCAGCATTTT
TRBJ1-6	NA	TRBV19	CASKKGLSYNSPLHF	TGTGCCAGTAAGAAAGGACTGAGCTATAATTCACCCCTCCACTTT
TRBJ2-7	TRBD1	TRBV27	CASRPGQGSYEQYF	TGTGCCAGCAGGCCGGGACAGGGGTCGTACGAGCAGTACTTC
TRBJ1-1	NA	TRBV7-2	CASSLATRNTEAFF	TGTGCCAGCAGCTTGGCCACCAGGAACACTGAAGCTTTCTTT
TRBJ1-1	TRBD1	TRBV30	CAWSVSLTGATLNTEAFF	TGTGCCTGGAGTGTAAGTTTGACAGGGGCCACTCTGAACACTGAAGCTTTCTTT
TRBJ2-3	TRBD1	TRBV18	CASSPLGTAHSTDTQYF	TGTGCCAGCTCACCGCTCGGGACAGCTCACAGCACAGATACGCAGTATTTT
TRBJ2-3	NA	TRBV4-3	CASSRNPNMALGSDTQYF	TGCGCCAGCAGCCGAAATCCCAACATGGCCCTCGGGTCAGATACGCAGTATTTT
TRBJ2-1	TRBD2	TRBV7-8	CASSLHGGAYNEQFF	TGTGCCAGCAGCCTCCACGGGGGGGCCTACAATGAGCAGTTCTTC
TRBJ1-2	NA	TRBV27	CASSPSFGGGYTF	TGTGCCAGCAGTCCGTCCTTTGGGGGTGGCTACACCTTC
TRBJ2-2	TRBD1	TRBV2	CASSRDRVRAGELFF	TGTGCCAGCAGTCGGGACAGGGTTAGGGCCGGGGAGCTGTTTTTT